This T cell receptor beta chain originates from a study of CXCR3-negative and CXCR3-positive naive CD8 T cells. Broader study findings: Naive CXCR3-positive cells had TRB CDR3s more hydrophobic than those of CXCR3-negative naive cells. Unlike memory cells, which differed, naive CXCR3-negative and CXCR3-positive cells had similar TRBV-TRBJ usage.

Via 5' RACE with UMI labels, TRB cDNA libraries were prepared. After re-calling the 5' RACE reads, TCRdb lists one entry per CDR3 protein, DNA absent. Its clone listing holds about 120,000 distinct CDR3 sequences. A word on this clonotype: Its antigen remains unidentified.

The CDR3 loop spans 16 amino acids. Germline-derived CDR1 and CDR2 are MDHEN and SYDVKM. Material: naive CXCR3+ CD8+ T cells from blood. This sample's subset: CD45RO-CCR7+CD27+CD95- naive CD8+ T cells expressing CXCR3 (TNR3+). The chain employs TRBV28 and TRBJ2-7; without DNA, the TCRdb call of TRBD2 cannot be checked. The sequence derives from a human donor in good health. Some clones in this sample may be carry-over from other donors' samples. The CDR3 is CASSLENSGSAYEQYF.